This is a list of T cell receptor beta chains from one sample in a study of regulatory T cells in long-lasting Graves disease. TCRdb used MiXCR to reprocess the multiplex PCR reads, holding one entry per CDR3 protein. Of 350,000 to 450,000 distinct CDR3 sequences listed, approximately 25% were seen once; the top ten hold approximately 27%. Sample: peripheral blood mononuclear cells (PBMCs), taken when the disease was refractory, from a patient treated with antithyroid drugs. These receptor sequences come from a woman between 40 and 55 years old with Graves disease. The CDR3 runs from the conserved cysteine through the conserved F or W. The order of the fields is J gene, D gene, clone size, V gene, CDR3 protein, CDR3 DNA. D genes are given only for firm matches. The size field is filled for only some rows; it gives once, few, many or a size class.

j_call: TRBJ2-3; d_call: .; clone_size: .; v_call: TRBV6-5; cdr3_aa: CASSYSIAATDTQYF; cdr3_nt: TGTGCCAGCAGTTACTCGATAGCGGCCACAGATACGCAGTATTTT
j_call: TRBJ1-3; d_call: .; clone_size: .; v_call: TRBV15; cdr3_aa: CATSREWVGSGNTIYF; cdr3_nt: TGTGCCACCAGCAGAGAGTGGGTGGGCTCTGGAAACACCATATATTTT
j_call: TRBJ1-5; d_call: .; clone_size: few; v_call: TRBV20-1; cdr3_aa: CSATGAYSNQPQHF; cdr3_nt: TGCAGTGCTACGGGGGCTTATAGCAATCAGCCCCAGCATTTT
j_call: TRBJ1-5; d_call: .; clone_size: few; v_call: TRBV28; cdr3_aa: CATRPAAYYSNQPQHF; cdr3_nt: TGTGCCACCCGACCGGCAGCCTACTATAGCAATCAGCCCCAGCATTTT
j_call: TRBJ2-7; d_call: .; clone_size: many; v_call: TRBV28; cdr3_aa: CASSPGDWEAAYEQYF; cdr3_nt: TGTGCCAGCAGCCCAGGAGATTGGGAAGCTGCCTACGAGCAGTACTTC
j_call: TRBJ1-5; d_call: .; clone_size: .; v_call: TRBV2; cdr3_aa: CASQTGYNQPQHF; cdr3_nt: TGTGCCAGCCAGACGGGCTACAATCAGCCCCAGCATTTT
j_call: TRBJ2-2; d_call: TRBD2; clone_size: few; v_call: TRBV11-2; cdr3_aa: CASSHYRDRTTSGRPGELFF; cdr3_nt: TGTGCCAGCAGCCACTACCGGGACAGGACGACTAGCGGGAGACCCGGGGAGCTGTTTTTT
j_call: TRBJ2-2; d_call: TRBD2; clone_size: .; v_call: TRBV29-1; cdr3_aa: CSVEELALRPGELFF; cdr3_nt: TGCAGCGTTGAAGAACTAGCGCTGAGGCCCGGGGAGCTGTTTTTT
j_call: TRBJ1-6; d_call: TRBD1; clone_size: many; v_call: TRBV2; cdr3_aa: CASSEEGQGYSPLHF; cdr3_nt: TGTGCCAGCAGTGAAGAGGGACAGGGGTATTCACCCCTCCACTTT
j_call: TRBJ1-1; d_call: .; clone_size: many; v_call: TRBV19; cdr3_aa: CASSISTGRLNTEAFF; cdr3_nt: TGTGCCAGTAGTATATCAACAGGGCGCTTGAACACTGAAGCTTTCTTT
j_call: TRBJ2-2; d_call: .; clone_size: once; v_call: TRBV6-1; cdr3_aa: CAKQVPNTGELFF; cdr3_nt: TGTGCCAAACAGGTCCCGAACACCGGGGAGCTGTTTTTT
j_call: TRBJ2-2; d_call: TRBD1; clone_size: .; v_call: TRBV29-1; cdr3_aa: CSVEWAGGMGGELFF; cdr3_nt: TGCAGCGTTGAATGGGCAGGGGGCATGGGGGGGGAGCTGTTTTTT
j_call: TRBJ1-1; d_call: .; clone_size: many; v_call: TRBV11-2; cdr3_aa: CASSWRATEAFF; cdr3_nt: TGTGCCAGCAGCTGGCGGGCTACTGAAGCTTTCTTT
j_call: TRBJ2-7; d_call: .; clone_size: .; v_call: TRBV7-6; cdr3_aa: CASSLAWRRDEQYF; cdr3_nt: TGTGCCAGCAGCTTAGCGTGGAGAAGGGACGAGCAGTACTTC
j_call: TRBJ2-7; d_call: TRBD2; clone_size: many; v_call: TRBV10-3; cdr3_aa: CAISVTKREQGSEQYF; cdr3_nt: TGTGCCATCAGTGTCACAAAGCGGGAGCAAGGGTCTGAGCAGTACTTC
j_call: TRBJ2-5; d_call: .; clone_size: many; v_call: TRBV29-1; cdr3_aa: CSGTGLQETQYF; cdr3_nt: TGCAGCGGTACAGGGCTCCAAGAGACCCAGTACTTC
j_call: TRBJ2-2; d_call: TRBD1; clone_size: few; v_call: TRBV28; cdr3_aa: CASTWGDRGNTNTGELFF; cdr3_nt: TGTGCCAGCACCTGGGGGGACAGGGGAAATACGAACACCGGGGAGCTGTTTTTT
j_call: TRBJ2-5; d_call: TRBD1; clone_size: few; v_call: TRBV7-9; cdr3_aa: CASSYRQGVDETQYF; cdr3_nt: TGTGCCAGCAGCTACAGACAGGGGGTAGATGAGACCCAGTACTTC
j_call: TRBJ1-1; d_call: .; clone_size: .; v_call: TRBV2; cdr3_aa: CASSAGRGGAGAFF; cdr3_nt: TGTGCCAGCAGTGCAGGGAGGGGAGGAGCTGGAGCTTTCTTT
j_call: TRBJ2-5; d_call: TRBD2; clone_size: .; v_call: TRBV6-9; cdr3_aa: CASSYGVAGGWETQYF; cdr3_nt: TGTGCCAGCAGTTACGGGGTAGCGGGAGGGTGGGAGACCCAGTACTTC
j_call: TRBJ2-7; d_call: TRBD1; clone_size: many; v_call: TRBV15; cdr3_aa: CATSRDSVSTGRYEQYF; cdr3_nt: TGTGCCACCAGCAGAGATTCTGTTTCGACAGGGCGGTACGAGCAGTACTTC
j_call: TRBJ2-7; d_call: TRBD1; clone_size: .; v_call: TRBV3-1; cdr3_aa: CASSRGQGKYF; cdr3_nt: TGTGCCAGCAGTCGGGGACAGGGGAAGTACTTC
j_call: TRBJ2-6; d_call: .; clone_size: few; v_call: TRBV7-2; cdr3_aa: CANSLHPGASGANVLTF; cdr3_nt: TGTGCCAACAGCTTACACCCAGGGGCCTCTGGGGCCAACGTCCTGACTTTC
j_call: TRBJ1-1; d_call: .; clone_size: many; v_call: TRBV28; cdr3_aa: CASSLYRWNTEAFF; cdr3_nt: TGTGCCAGCAGTTTATATCGCTGGAACACTGAAGCTTTCTTT
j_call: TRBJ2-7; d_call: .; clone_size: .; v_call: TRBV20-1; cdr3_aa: CSKFGVGEQYF; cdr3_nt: TGCAGTAAATTTGGCGTAGGGGAGCAGTACTTC
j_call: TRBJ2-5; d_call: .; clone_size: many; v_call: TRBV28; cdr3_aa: CASSLRLGGSQETQYF; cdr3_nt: TGTGCCAGCAGTTTACGTTTGGGCGGCAGCCAAGAGACCCAGTACTTC
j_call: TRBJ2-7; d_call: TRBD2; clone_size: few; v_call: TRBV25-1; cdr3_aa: CASRGREAPYEQYF; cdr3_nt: TGTGCCAGCAGGGGGCGGGAGGCCCCCTACGAGCAGTACTTC
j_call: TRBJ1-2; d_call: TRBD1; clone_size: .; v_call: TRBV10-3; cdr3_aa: CATTGTGSNYGYTF; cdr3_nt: TGTGCCACAACCGGGACAGGGTCAAACTATGGCTACACCTTC
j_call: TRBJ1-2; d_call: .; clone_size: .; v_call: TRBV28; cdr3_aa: CASSLPGSEGYTF; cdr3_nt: TGTGCCAGCAGTTTACCAGGCTCCGAAGGCTACACCTTC
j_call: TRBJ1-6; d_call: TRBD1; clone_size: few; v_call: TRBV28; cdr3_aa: CASSSDRVSVRPLHF; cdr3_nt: TGTGCCAGCAGCTCGGACAGGGTTAGTGTCAGACCCCTCCACTTT
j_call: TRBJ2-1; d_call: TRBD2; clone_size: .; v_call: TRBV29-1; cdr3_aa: CSVEDRFLAGGPIDEQFF; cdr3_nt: TGCAGCGTTGAAGATCGGTTTCTAGCGGGAGGGCCGATCGATGAGCAGTTCTTC
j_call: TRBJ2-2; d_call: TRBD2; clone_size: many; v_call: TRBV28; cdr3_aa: CASSLMTSGNTGELFF; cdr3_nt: TGTGCCAGCAGTTTGATGACTAGCGGTAACACCGGGGAGCTGTTTTTT
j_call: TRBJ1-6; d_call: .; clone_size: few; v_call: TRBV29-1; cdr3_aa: CSVKGTSIDSPLHF; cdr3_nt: TGCAGCGTTAAAGGGACCTCGATTGATTCACCCCTCCACTTT
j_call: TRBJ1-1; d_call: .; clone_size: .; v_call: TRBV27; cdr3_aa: CASSLRQGYTEAFF; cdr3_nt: TGTGCCAGCAGTTTAAGGCAAGGATACACTGAAGCTTTCTTT
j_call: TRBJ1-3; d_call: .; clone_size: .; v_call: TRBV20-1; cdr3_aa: CSAHGFSGNTIYF; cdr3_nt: TGCAGTGCTCACGGGTTCTCTGGAAACACCATATATTTT
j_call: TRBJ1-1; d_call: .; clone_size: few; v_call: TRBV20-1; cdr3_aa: CSARPMGGVRMNTEAFF; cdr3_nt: TGCAGTGCTAGACCAATGGGGGGGGTGAGGATGAACACTGAAGCTTTCTTT
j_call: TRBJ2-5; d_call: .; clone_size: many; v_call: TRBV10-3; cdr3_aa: CATSPDRVGPSAQETQYF; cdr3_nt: TGTGCCACTAGTCCCGACAGGGTCGGCCCTAGCGCACAAGAGACCCAGTACTTC
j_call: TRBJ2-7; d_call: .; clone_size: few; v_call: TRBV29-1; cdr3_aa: CSATDRSYEQYF; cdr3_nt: TGCAGCGCCACGGACCGATCCTACGAGCAGTACTTC
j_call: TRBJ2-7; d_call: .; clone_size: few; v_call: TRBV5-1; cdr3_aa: CASSLFNRDHEQYF; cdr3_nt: TGCGCCAGCAGCCTCTTTAACAGGGACCACGAGCAGTACTTC
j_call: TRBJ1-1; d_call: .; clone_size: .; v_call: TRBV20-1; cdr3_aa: CSARESGVGNTEAFF; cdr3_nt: TGCAGTGCTAGAGAGTCAGGGGTCGGGAACACTGAAGCTTTCTTT
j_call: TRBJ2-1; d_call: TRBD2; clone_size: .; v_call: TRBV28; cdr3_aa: CATRLAGYNEQFF; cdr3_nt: TGTGCCACCCGACTAGCGGGGTACAATGAGCAGTTCTTC
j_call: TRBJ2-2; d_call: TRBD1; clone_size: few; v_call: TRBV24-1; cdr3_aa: CATSDRDSPNTGELFF; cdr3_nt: TGTGCCACCAGTGACCGGGACAGTCCGAACACCGGGGAGCTGTTTTTT
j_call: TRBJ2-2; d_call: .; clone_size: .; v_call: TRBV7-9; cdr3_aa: CASNRFLTIANTGGLFF; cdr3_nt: TGTGCCAGCAATCGGTTTTTAACGATCGCGAACACCGGGGGGCTGTTTTTT
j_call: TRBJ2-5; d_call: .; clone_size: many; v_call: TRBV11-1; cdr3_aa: CASSLGASASGETQYF; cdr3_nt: TGTGCCAGCAGCTTAGGGGCCAGCGCTTCGGGGGAGACCCAGTACTTC
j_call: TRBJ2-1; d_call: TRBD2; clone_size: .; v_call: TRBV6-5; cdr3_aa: CASSYVTSGSNEQFF; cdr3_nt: TGTGCCAGCAGTTACGTCACTAGCGGTAGCAATGAGCAGTTCTTC
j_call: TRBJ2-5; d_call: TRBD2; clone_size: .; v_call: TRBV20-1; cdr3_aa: CSARVLIGRAGETQHF; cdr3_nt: TGCAGTGCTAGAGTGCTTATCGGGAGGGCTGGGGAGACCCAGCACTTC
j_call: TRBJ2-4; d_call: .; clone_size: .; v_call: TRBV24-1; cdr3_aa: CATSAASGTPKNIQYF; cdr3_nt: TGTGCCACCAGTGCCGCGTCCGGGACCCCCAAAAACATTCAGTACTTC
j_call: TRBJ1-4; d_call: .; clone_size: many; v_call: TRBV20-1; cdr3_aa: CSASGLEKLFF; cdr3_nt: TGCAGTGCTTCGGGACTTGAAAAACTGTTTTTT
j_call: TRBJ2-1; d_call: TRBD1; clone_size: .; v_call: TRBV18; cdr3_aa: CASSANRGLDEQFF; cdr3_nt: TGTGCCAGCTCGGCGAACAGGGGTCTGGATGAGCAGTTCTTC
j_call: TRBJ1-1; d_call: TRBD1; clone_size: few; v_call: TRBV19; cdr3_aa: CASSIDRGGTTEAFF; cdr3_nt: TGTGCCAGTAGTATCGACAGGGGGGGCACGACTGAAGCTTTCTTT
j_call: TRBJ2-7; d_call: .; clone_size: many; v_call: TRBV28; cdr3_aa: CASSQKPTRSSYEQYF; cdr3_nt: TGTGCCAGCAGCCAAAAGCCCACGAGGAGCTCCTACGAGCAGTACTTC
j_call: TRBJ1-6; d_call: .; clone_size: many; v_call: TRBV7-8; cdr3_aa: CASSPWSDSPLHF; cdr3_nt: TGTGCCAGCAGCCCCTGGTCTGATTCACCCCTCCACTTT
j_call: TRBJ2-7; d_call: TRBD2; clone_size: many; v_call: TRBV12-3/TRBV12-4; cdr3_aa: CASSFGGSYYEQYF; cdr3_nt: TGTGCCAGCAGTTTCGGGGGGAGTTATTACGAGCAGTACTTC
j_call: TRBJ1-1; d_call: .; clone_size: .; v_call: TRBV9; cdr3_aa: CASSKGLNFEAFF; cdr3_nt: TGTGCCAGTTCGAAGGGCCTCAACTTTGAAGCTTTCTTT
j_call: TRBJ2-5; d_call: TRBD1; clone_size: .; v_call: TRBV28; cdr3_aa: CASSPSPGQQETQYF; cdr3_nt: TGTGCCAGCTCACCTTCACCGGGACAGCAAGAGACCCAGTACTTC
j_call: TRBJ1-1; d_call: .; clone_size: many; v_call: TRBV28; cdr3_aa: CASSGIRGVAEAFF; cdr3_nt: TGTGCCAGCAGTGGGATCAGGGGAGTCGCTGAAGCTTTCTTT
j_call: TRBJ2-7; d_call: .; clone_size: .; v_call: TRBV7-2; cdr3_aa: CASSLDHNPLEQYF; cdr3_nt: TGTGCCAGCAGCTTGGACCACAACCCTCTCGAGCAGTACTTC